Included here is one TCR beta chain sequence, with context. Its target is unknown. This CDR3 spans 14 amino acids. The sample comes from a study of monozygotic twins with inflammatory bowel disease. Study-wide results and caveats: Among the T cells, different subtypes could not be distinguished. The data did not back a single strong IBD-associated clonotype or signal.

TCRdb derives one entry per CDR3 protein from the 5' RACE reads, leaving out DNA. Recorded for this sample: about 300,000 distinct CDR3 sequences. This receptor was obtained from a human donor with ulcerative colitis or Crohn's disease, or a healthy co-twin of an affected twin (not recorded which). This rearrangement joins TRBV12-3 or TRBV12-4 to TRBJ2-2; the D call of TRBD1 rests on TCRdb alone, since no DNA is present to check it. The sequencing sample was made of blood. This chain's CDR3 is CASWDRGFIGELFF.